This note documents a single T cell receptor beta chain sequence. Trimming cost V 3 bases and J 6 bases, with 11 bases left between them. The germline gives CDR1 ENHRY, CDR2 SYGVKD. The CDR3 runs to 13 residues. By 5'RACE with 10-nucleotide random UMIs, the cDNA was made. Every sequencing run generated in excess of 180 million TCR-beta sequences. These sequences covered 15-18 subjects. TCRdb re-called the 5' RACE reads through MiXCR, storing one row per CDR3 protein. The sample includes roughly 62,000 distinct CDR3 sequences, around 10% of them seen just once. Serving as healthy controls were blood bank volunteers based in Maryland, USA. Unsorted libraries were generated from 2 million PBMCs. These cells had been stored in RNAlater at -80 C. The data are from a study of neurological immune-mediated disorders.

The sequencing input was PBMCs. This clonotype was obtained from a man aged 55 to 70 in good health. The gene calls are TRBV10-3 and TRBJ1-1; tentatively, D is TRBD1 (6 bases). The CDR3 sequence is CAISDRQDSEAFF. The DNA of the CDR3 is TGTGCCATCAGTGATAGACAGGATTCTGAAGCTTTCTTT.